This TCR beta chain was found in a study of blood T cell repertoires in COVID-19. Study-wide context: There were acute and convalescent COVID-19 samples, and they came from the United States, Italy and Spain.

The CDR3 is made up of 14 amino acids. Germline-derived CDR1 and CDR2 are SQVTM and ANQGSEA. Trimming took 7 bases from V and 8 from J; bases not matched to a gene: 9. TCRdb's copy holds only in-frame clones and misses some; the assay was immunoSEQ multiplex PCR. The sample includes approximately 290,000 clones, about 80% seen only once; the top ten take approximately 14%. Patients from Seattle were sampled longitudinally, starting during active infection. The receptor was derived from a person between 65 and 79 years old with COVID-19, enrolled during active disease. V is TRBV29-1 and J is TRBJ2-1; 12 positions match TRBD2. Sequencing was carried out using peripheral blood. The CDR3 here is CSAVKLAGGDEQFF. DNA of the CDR3: TGCAGCGCCGTGAAACTAGCGGGGGGTGATGAGCAGTTCTTC.